The sequence of this T cell receptor (beta chain) was determined in a study of cytomegalovirus exposure and HLA in healthy donors (dated by TCRdb to the late 2010s). With respect to the entire study: According to an earlier analysis of 550 to 700 of the donors, about 190 million T cells yielded 95 million to 140 million unique TCR beta sequences and approximately 300 Gb of sequence data. Roughly 300 gigabases of sequencing data and approximately 93 million unique TCR sequences were included in an early release covering around 650 HLA-typed donors. Of the 398 genotyped donors, over 65% fell in the genetic ancestry cluster associated with self-reported Caucasian donors. The aim of the study was to test whether cataloging public T cell receptors could identify signatures of past pathogen exposure. The study used immunosequencing to profile the T cell repertoires of 666 subjects and linked those repertoires to cytomegalovirus serostatus. Besides the first cohort of 666 subjects, a separate validation cohort made up of roughly 120 different subjects was used. To predict cytomegalovirus infection status, the study combined high-throughput TCR immunosequencing, statistical association of individual TCRs with disease status, and machine learning. To study patterns of TCR occurrence, a later analysis re-analyzed previously published TCR beta repertoires from several hundred donors and added high-resolution HLA genotyping. Rather than drawing on any new phenotypic data, the later analysis identified candidate immune exposures from TCR beta sequences and the way those sequences occurred across donors. An earlier analysis of 587 of the donors used high-throughput TCR beta sequencing to judge whether each TCR beta V gene segment behaved as functional or pseudogenic. Donor age, sex, ethnicity and CMV serostatus were compiled together with the repertoire data. In a later genetic analysis, genome-wide SNP genotypes for about 55% of the 666 donors were used, and that subset was treated as a discovery cohort. All discovery cohort repertoires had been generated on a single sequencing platform. HLA typing included class I and class II loci at four-digit resolution. Typing coverage varied by locus: 629-630 donors for A, B, C, DRB1 and DQB1; around 560 for DQA1; some 610 for DPA1; roughly 470 for DPB1. Roughly 5 DR-DQ haplotypes were handled as single units for association and clustering, since linkage in the cohort was strong. On average, 235,054 unique TCR beta nucleotide sequences were sequenced per donor among 398 genotyped donors of the cohort, with 15% to 20% of those sequences being non-productive.

The library was produced with the immunoSEQ multiplex PCR assay. For the multiplex PCR, a mixture combining 60 forward primers for TCR Vbeta segments and 13 reverse primers for TCR Jbeta segments was used. Amplification of the CDR3 region of rearranged TCR beta genes was performed with a multiplex PCR assay on genomic DNA. The Illumina HiSeq System was used to sequence the amplified TCR beta libraries as 87-base-pair reads. As for the original processing: In a later analysis, 77 million or so unique TCR beta chains were counted across the 500 to 850 repertoires, and around 10 million of these chains were shared by at least two donors. A nearest-neighbor algorithm error-corrected the raw reads and collapsed the reads into unique sequences, merging closely related sequences to remove PCR and sequencing errors. CDR3 sequences were aligned to IMGT reference sequences to assign V, D and J gene segments. For a sequence to be retained, a match of at least six nucleotides was required to both a V gene segment and a J gene segment. Rearrangements were called productive when the CDR3 lacked stop codons and stayed in frame with V and J; all others were non-productive. CDR3 was defined according to IMGT convention as the region running from the second conserved V-encoded cysteine to the conserved J-encoded phenylalanine. The earlier analysis of about 610 of the donors excluded sequences that lacked an unambiguous match to a single V gene segment. In an earlier analysis of some 590 of the donors, a V segment was called functional when productive rearrangements were above 56.7%, and segregating when the standard deviation between donors exceeded 5%. A statistical classification framework was built for diagnosing cytomegalovirus status from the catalog of TCR beta chain sequences. V and J gene assignment, in a later analysis, came from comparing TCR nucleotide sequences with IMGT/GENE-DB human TR gene sequences. The TCRdist pipeline was used in a later analysis to assign CDR3 sequences and most-parsimonious VDJ recombination scenarios. In a later analysis, each TCR beta chain was defined by its CDR3 amino acid sequence together with its V-gene family, and reads lacking a unique V-gene family were excluded. As a way to deal with suspected cross-contamination and a sequencing artifact, a later analysis dropped roughly 600 nucleotide sequences that were highly shared and had low generation probability. In a later analysis, a clonal expansion index for each public chain was calculated from normalized within-repertoire ranks of inferred template counts. In a later analysis, generation probabilities were computed with a VDJ recombination model fitted to out-of-frame rearrangements, and the resulting probabilities were checked against IGoR. In a later analysis, TCR-TCR, TCR-HLA and TCR-CMV co-occurrence was scored with hypergeometric tests, and a repertoire-size bias correction was applied to TCR pairs. A later analysis estimated false discovery rates by permuting HLA or CMV assignments 20 times. In a later analysis, co-occurring TCRs were grouped with DBSCAN, and TCRdist sequence similarity was added when clustering was performed within HLA-allele-positive subsets. Repertoires with fewer than 30,000 or more than 120,000 public chains were left out of co-occurrence clustering, as were five repertoires with anomalous nucleotide sharing. Sourced from immuneACCESS, this table was stored by TCRdb with only in-frame sequences that have V and J called. A share of the clones is absent; for the studies checked, an unresolved V gene accounts for under half, and the remainder has no known explanation. The V and J calls and clone size come from that table; D and trimming were worked out from the DNA. The sample's records list roughly 54,000 clones. 12% of the sample is in the top ten clones.

A note on this clone: Its recognized antigen is unknown.

In total, just over 650 healthy bone marrow donors made up the cohort. At the time of sampling, all cohort members were nominally healthy, though unrecorded immune exposures were likely present. The donor was CMV seropositive and belonged to the group of 250 to 300 seropositive cohort members. Each donor provided a peripheral blood sample, and peripheral blood mononuclear cells were used for TCR beta sequencing. The Qiagen DNeasy Blood Extraction Kit was used to extract genomic DNA from the blood cell samples. From V the trimming removes 2 bases and from J it removes 4 bases, while the gene matches leave 8 bases of the junction unaccounted for. The CDR3 goes from the cysteine to the phenylalanine over 15 residues. Kept here is only the CDR3 DNA, which spans 45 bases and is read in frame from base 1. The germline V gene yields SGHRS for CDR1 and YFSETQ for CDR2. Results the study describes overall, beyond this receptor: The study listed 150 to 200 TCR beta chains as associated with cytomegalovirus. Because HLA typing was unavailable for some donors at each locus, only the typed subset was used in association tests. V-gene and J-gene trimming of TCR beta chains was associated with a missense DCLRE1C variant in a later genetic analysis, and the association was replicated in an independent cohort. A later analysis found that HLA-associated TCR beta chains were more clonally expanded and had lower generation probabilities than equally common non-associated chains. In a later genetic analysis, fewer N-insertions in productive TCRs were reported among donors in an Asian-associated ancestry cluster than the roughly 700-donor mean. The cohort was sequenced for TCR beta chains only, and without alpha or paired-chain data the features that could be detected were limited. A later analysis found that TCR association rates varied across HLA loci, with DRB1 alleles showing the most associated TCRs and HLA-C alleles the fewest. Some IMGT-functional V segments, including TRBV6-2 and TRBV6-3, could not be distinguished by the 87-base-pair reads and were therefore excluded. Sequencing depth was assumed to be roughly uniform across donors in the presence/absence analyses, though that assumption may not hold. Correlated functional status among segregating V segments might be attributable to linkage disequilibrium, but an unknown experimental factor could not be ruled out. A later analysis found that most CMV-associated TCR beta chains appeared HLA-restricted, with HLA associations seemingly driven largely by CMV exposure. A later analysis associated 16,951 TCR beta sequences with specific HLA alleles at a false discovery rate of 0.05. A further reported finding was that TCR beta sequences accurately predicted the HLA-A and HLA-B alleles for most subjects in the first cohort. Most TCR sequences were observed very rarely across donors, whereas some public TCRs were present in many individuals. Broadly in line with IMGT annotations, most TCR beta V segments showed up in productive rearrangements about 87% or about 30% of the time in an earlier analysis of around 550 of the donors. Three of the identified cytomegalovirus-associated TCR beta chains were confirmed in vitro to be specific for cytomegalovirus antigens. Immune exposure information for the cohort was limited to CMV serostatus. Several of the top co-occurrence clusters appeared to be linked to parvovirus B19, influenza, CMV and Epstein-Barr virus, according to a later analysis. When HLA alleles, especially DR and DQ, strongly co-occurred, attributing TCR associations to individual alleles was difficult. The authors suggested that the approach could potentially be generalized to other disease states and immunological phenotypes. Cytomegalovirus status was reported to be diagnosed by the classifier with high specificity and sensitivity in both the original and validation cohorts. The sequencing pipeline was judged likely to have produced a cluster of highly shared sequence variants as a technical artifact. Seventeen rarely observed V segments, including chromosome 9 orphons, were excluded from the earlier analysis of several hundred of the donors because counts were too low.

Material for sequencing was PBMCs. The V and J genes are TRBV5-1 and TRBJ1-2, and TRBD1 matches 7 of the central bases. This TCR came from a woman aged 25 to 45 in good health and CMV-seropositive. The CDR3 here reads CASSFLIGGVYGYTF. The nucleotide sequence reads as follows: TGCGCCAGCAGCTTCCTCATAGGGGGCGTCTATGGCTACACCTTC.